This T cell receptor beta chain was captured by sequencing in a study of human T cells and chemical hapten exposure. Across the whole study: On roughly 2 cm by roughly 2 cm of upper inner arm skin, sensitization was performed with 2% DPC. Overall study findings and caveats: Expanded TCR sets contained significantly more large CDR3 similarity clusters than controls.

TCRdb reprocessed the RACE reads with MiXCR, giving one entry per CDR3 protein. The repertoire includes around 300,000 distinct CDR3 sequences, approximately 7.5% of them detected once, and 1.2% sits in the top ten. This CDR3 is 14 amino acids long. V lost 3 bases to trimming and J lost 3 bases, with 14 bases between them. The germline CDR1 and CDR2 sequences are DFQATT and SNEGSKA (reference sequence). This sample's time point: pre-sensitization, week 0. Treatment noted: therapeutic diphenylcyclopropenone sensitization with weekly scalp DPC. Total RNA extraction was carried out from unfractionated whole blood. As for this clonotype: Its antigen remains unknown.

The sample was whole blood, taken in connection with sensitization to the hapten diphenylcyclopropenone (DPC). This receptor was identified in a man in his late teens or twenties with alopecia areata. Some clones in this sample may be carry-over from other donors' samples. The chain uses TRBV20-1 and TRBJ1-2; D remains ambiguous. The CDR3 region is CSASLTGVYYGYTF. Here the CDR3 DNA reads TGCAGTGCTAGTTTAACGGGCGTGTACTATGGCTACACCTTC.